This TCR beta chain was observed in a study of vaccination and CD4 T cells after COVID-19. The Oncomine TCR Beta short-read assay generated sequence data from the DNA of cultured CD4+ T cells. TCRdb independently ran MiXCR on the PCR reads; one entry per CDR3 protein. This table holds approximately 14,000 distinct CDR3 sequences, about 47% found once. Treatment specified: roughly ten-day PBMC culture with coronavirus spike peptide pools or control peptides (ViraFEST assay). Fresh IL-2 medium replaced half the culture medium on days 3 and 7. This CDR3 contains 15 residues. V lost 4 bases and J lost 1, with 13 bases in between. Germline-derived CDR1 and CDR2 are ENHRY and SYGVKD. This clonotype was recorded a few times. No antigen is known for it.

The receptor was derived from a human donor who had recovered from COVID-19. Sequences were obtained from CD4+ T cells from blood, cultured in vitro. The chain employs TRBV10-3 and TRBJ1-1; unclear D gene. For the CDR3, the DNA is TGTGCCATCAGTGCGGGGATACAGTCGAACACTGAAGCTTTCTTT. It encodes CAISAGIQSNTEAFF.